This TCR beta chain comes out of a study of blood T cell repertoires in COVID-19. The assay was immunoSEQ multiplex PCR, and TCRdb's table has in-frame clones only and misses some. The table records about 260,000 clones, 87% of them present only once. Germline V gene data show CDR1 as GTSNPN and CDR2 as SVGIG (reference sequence). There are 14 residues in the CDR3. The trim removed 1 base at V and 4 bases at J, leaving 3 bases unmatched. Sequences were obtained from peripheral blood. The receptor was derived from a woman in her fifties or sixties with acute or convalescent COVID-19. The chain combines TRBV30 with TRBJ1-5; 8 nucleotides match TRBD1. Here the CDR3 reads CAWSAGGVNQPQHF. The DNA of the CDR3 is TGTGCCTGGAGTGCAGGGGGCGTTAATCAGCCCCAGCATTTT.